Below are 21 T cell receptor beta chains sequenced from a single sample in a study of T cell changes during pregnancy in multiple sclerosis. Repertoires were generated with immunoSEQ multiplex PCR, while TCRdb's copy carries only in-frame clones and drops some. Here the sample spans tens of thousands of clones, roughly 90% being singletons. This sample comprised peripheral blood, obtained in the third trimester of pregnancy. All receptors come from a female donor in good health, enrolled as a control in a pregnancy study.

This chain connects TRBV2 to TRBJ2-7; possible D gene TRBD1, 5 bases. This CDR3 is 14 amino acids long. Looked up from germline, CDR1 is SNHLY and CDR2 is FYNNEI. Trimming took off 8 bases at V and 1 base at J, with 15 bases between the two ends. The CDR3 spells CASEGQGTSYEQYF. DNA of the CDR3: TGTGCCAGCGAAGGGCAGGGAACTTCCTACGAGCAGTACTTC. The complete variable domain, with remaining parts taken from reference TRBV2 and TRBJ2-7, reads EPEVTQTPSHQVTQMGQEVILRCVPISNHLYFYWYRQILGQKVEFLVSFYNNEISEKSEIFDDQFSVERPDGSNFTLKIRSTKLEDSAMYFCASEGQGTSYEQYFGPGTRLTVT.

The sample holds one count of this clone. J is TRBJ2-3 and V is TRBV25-1; D unclear. Germline V gene data show CDR1 as MGHDK and CDR2 as SYGVNS. CDR3 size: 13 residues. V gave up 6 bases and J gave up 6 bases, with 13 bases separating them. In nucleotides, the CDR3 is TGTGCCAGCAGAGTTTCAGGTCCGGATACGCAGTATTTT. This gives the protein CASRVSGPDTQYF. Full variable domain (outside the CDR3, taken from reference TRBV25-1 and TRBJ2-3): EADIYQTPRYLVIGTGKKITLECSQTMGHDKMYWYQQDPGMELHLIHYSYGVNSTEKGDLSSESTVSRIRTEHFPLTLESARPSHTSQYLCASRVSGPDTQYFGPGTRLTVL.

The J gene is TRBJ2-1, the V gene TRBV7-3, with 7 bases identical to TRBD2. There are 16 residues in the CDR3. V trimming: 0 bases; J trimming: 8 bases; junction bases outside the gene matches: 10. Looked up from germline, CDR1 is SGHTA and CDR2 is FQGTGA. The CDR3 DNA follows: TGTGCCAGCAGCTTAACGTTGTGGGAGGGTAGCGATGAGCAGTTCTTC. It encodes CASSLTLWEGSDEQFF.

This chain connects TRBV5-1 to TRBJ2-1; the D gene is possibly TRBD1 (6 bases). The CDR3 is made up of 15 amino acids. V dropped 3 bases and J dropped 0 bases, with 10 bases sitting between them. The germline V gene encodes CDR1 SGHRS and CDR2 YFSETQ. The chain's CDR3 is CASSSTGSSYNEQFF. The DNA for the CDR3 is TGCGCCAGCAGCTCTACAGGGAGCTCCTACAATGAGCAGTTCTTC.

This clone was found once. This chain links TRBV6-4 with TRBJ2-3; 8 nucleotides line up with TRBD2. V shed 0 bases and J 10 bases; nucleotides not matched to a gene: 3. Germline V CDR1 and CDR2: MRHNA, SNTAGT. The CDR3 contains 13 residues. The CDR3 DNA follows: TGTGCCAGCAGTGACTCCGCTAGCGGGCCGCAGTATTTT. As protein: CASSDSASGPQYF.

The rearrangement links TRBV11-2 to TRBJ2-6, with 7 bases fitting TRBD1. This CDR3 spans 16 amino acids. Germline V gene data show CDR1 as SGHAT and CDR2 as FQNNGV. With V trimmed by 3 bases and J by 4 bases, 6 bases remained unmatched. CDR3 nucleotides: TGTGCCAGCAGCTTCGAGGGGGCGCGGGGGGCCAACGTCCTGACTTTC. This translates into CASSFEGARGANVLTF.

This clone has just a few counts. V usage is TRBV6-4 and J usage is TRBJ2-1; 11 bases agree with TRBD2. Germline V lookup: CDR1 MRHNA, CDR2 SNTAGT. This CDR3 is built from 15 residues. J lost 10 bases, V lost 0 bases, and 5 bases had no gene match. CDR3 residues: CASSDSASGGREQFF. DNA for the CDR3: TGTGCCAGCAGTGACTCGGCTAGCGGGGGGCGAGAGCAGTTCTTC.

As to this clone: Just one base apart from a much larger clone, this may be a read error. Other nucleotide sequences from this sample produce the same CDR3. The rearrangement uses TRBV11-2 and TRBJ2-2; no definite D call. V lost 6 bases to trimming and J lost 2 bases, with 4 bases between them. Germline CDR1 is SGHAT and CDR2 is FQNNGV. The CDR3 extends over 12 amino acids. The CDR3 DNA reads TGTGCCAGCAGTCATAACACCGGGGAGCTGTTTTTT. This encodes CASSHNTGELFF.

This rearrangement joins TRBV28 to TRBJ2-5; 12 bases are shared with TRBD1. There are 17 residues in the CDR3. The trim removed 5 bases at V and 5 bases at J, leaving 12 bases unmatched. Germline CDR1 and CDR2: MDHEN and SYDVKM. The CDR3 region is CASSPLAGTGGGETQYF. The DNA of the CDR3 is TGTGCCAGCAGTCCTCTTGCCGGGACAGGGGGCGGGGAGACCCAGTACTTC. Full variable domain (rest looked up from reference TRBV28 and TRBJ2-5): DVKVTQSSRYLVKRTGEKVFLECVQDMDHENMFWYRQDPGLGLRLIYFSYDVKMKEKGDIPEGYSVSREKKERFSLILESASTNQTSMYLCASSPLAGTGGGETQYFGPGTRLLVL.

The chain is built from TRBV5-4 and TRBJ1-2, with 9 bases lining up with TRBD1. Trimming cost V 4 bases and J 5 bases; bases outside gene matches: 12. CDR1 and CDR2 (germline): SGHNT, YYREEE (reference sequence). This CDR3 contains 16 residues. The CDR3 loop is CASSGQGQGFEYGYTF. CDR3 sequence (DNA): TGTGCCAGCAGCGGGCAGGGACAGGGATTTGAGTATGGCTACACCTTC.

The chain combines TRBV2 with TRBJ1-6; D possibly corresponds to TRBD1 (5 bases). This CDR3 is 15 amino acids long. Germline CDR1 and CDR2: SNHLY and FYNNEI. V was clipped by 5 bases and J by 1 base, with 9 bases between them. Written as DNA, the CDR3 is TGTGCCAGCAGTAGTCAGGGTTCCTATAATTCACCCCTCCACTTT. Translating it yields CASSSQGSYNSPLHF.

The V call is TRBV5-5, the J call TRBJ2-1; 11 bases are shared with TRBD2. The V gene's germline CDR1 is SGHKS and CDR2 YYEKEE (reference sequence). The CDR3 sequence is 16 residues long. V was pared by 4 bases and J by 5 bases, with 8 bases of the junction left unmatched. The CDR3 reads CASSPTGLAENNEQFF. Here the CDR3 DNA reads TGTGCCAGCAGCCCAACGGGACTAGCGGAAAACAATGAGCAGTTCTTC.

The rearrangement uses TRBV5-5 and TRBJ1-1, with TRBD1 as a possible D gene (5 bases). This CDR3 contains 15 residues. Germline CDR1 SGHKS, CDR2 YYEKEE (reference sequence). V was pared by 5 bases and J by 1 base, with 15 bases between. The CDR3: CASSTLWGGNTEAFF. The DNA of the CDR3 is TGTGCCAGCAGTACCCTTTGGGGCGGGAACACTGAAGCTTTCTTT.

The chain has TRBV7-9 and TRBJ2-3; 10 bases line up with TRBD2. The V gene end was trimmed by 0 bases and the J gene end by 3 bases; junction bases not matched to a gene: 0. The CDR3 sequence is 15 residues long. CDR1 and CDR2 from the germline V gene are SEHNR and FQNEAQ (reference sequence). The CDR3 region is CASSLASGGTDTQYF. The CDR3 nucleotides read TGTGCCAGCAGCTTAGCTAGCGGGGGGACAGATACGCAGTATTTT.

The chain links TRBV5-1 to TRBJ1-1, with TRBD1 identical over 7 bases. The CDR3 consists of 16 residues. Germline V gene sequence: CDR1 SGHRS, CDR2 YFSETQ. V lost 7 bases and J lost 1; bases outside the gene matches: 13. The CDR3 region is CASSPTTGQTNTEAFF. In DNA form, the CDR3 reads TGCGCCAGCTCCCCCACTACGGGACAGACGAACACTGAAGCTTTCTTT.

The chain couples TRBV4-1 to TRBJ2-1; a weak D match, TRBD2 (7 bases). The germline CDR1 and CDR2 sequences are MGHRA and YSYEKL. The CDR3 has 17 amino acids. Trimming left V 5 bases short and J 5 bases short, with 22 bases between. The CDR3 nucleotides are TGCGCCAGCAGCTCCCCGGGGCGGAGGGGGGGGGACAATGAGCAGTTCTTC. It is translated as CASSSPGRRGGDNEQFF.

The CDR3 reads CASSRDSPPYEQYF. Here the CDR3 DNA reads TGTGCCAGCAGTCGGGACTCCCCTCCCTACGAGCAGTACTTC. The J gene is TRBJ2-7, the V gene TRBV2, with a weak D call TRBD2 (6 bases). This CDR3 comprises 14 residues. The germline CDR1 and CDR2 sequences are SNHLY and FYNNEI. Trimming left V 5 bases short and J 2 bases short, with 13 bases between.

This sequence joins TRBV5-4 and TRBJ2-5; 16 bases fit TRBD2. CDR1 SGHNT and CDR2 YYREEE come from the germline V gene (reference sequence). Unmatched junction bases numbered 10, after V lost 4 bases and J lost 4 bases. CDR3 length: 18 residues. The CDR3 loop is CASSPGTSGGAMRETQYF. The CDR3 DNA is TGTGCCAGCAGCCCTGGGACTAGCGGGGGGGCGATGCGAGAGACCCAGTACTTC.

This sequence joins TRBV9 and TRBJ2-2; D unresolved. The germline V and J ends were trimmed by 3 bases and 1 base, with 4 bases remaining between them. This CDR3 has 13 amino acids. Germline assignment: CDR1 SGDLS and CDR2 YYNGEE. CDR3 protein: CASSAGNTGELFF. CDR3 coding DNA: TGTGCCAGCAGCGCAGGGAACACCGGGGAGCTGTTTTTT.

The V and J genes are TRBV21-1 and TRBJ1-2; whether TRBD1, the table's D call, matches the DNA was not checked. TRBV21-1 is given as a pseudogene. There are 15 residues in the CDR3. CDR3 loop: CASSKGGTGKYGYTF. The CDR3 DNA reads as TGTGCCAGCAGCAAAGGTGGGACAGGGAAATATGGCTACACCTTC.

In this sample, this clone turned up once. The chain couples TRBV27 to TRBJ2-5; no definite D call. V was trimmed by 2 bases and J by 4 bases, leaving 11 bases between them. This CDR3 is built from 14 residues. Germline loops: CDR1 MNHEY, CDR2 SMNVEV (reference sequence). The CDR3 region has the DNA TGTGCCAGCAGTTTACGAGGCTTCCGAGAGACCCAGTACTTC. Residues: CASSLRGFRETQYF.